The 7 T cell receptor beta chains below come from one sample, sequenced in a study of blood T cell repertoires in COVID-19. TCRdb's table, derived via immunoSEQ multiplex PCR, lists solely in-frame clones and lacks some. This table holds approximately 240,000 clones, about 80% found once. Sequenced sample: peripheral blood. Every receptor here comes from a woman of 80 years or more with active or convalescent COVID-19.

This chain connects TRBV2 to TRBJ1-2; maybe TRBD1 (6 bases). V was pared by 4 bases and J by 4 bases, with 16 bases between. This CDR3 is 15 amino acids long. The germline V gene has CDR1 SNHLY and CDR2 FYNNEI. CDR3 nucleotides: TGTGCCAGCAGTGTCGCGCGGGGGCCCCGCTATGGCTACACCTTC. Amino acid sequence: CASSVARGPRYGYTF.

The chain carries TRBV18 and TRBJ2-6, with D tentatively TRBD2 (6 bases). Trimming took 3 bases from V and 0 from J, leaving 9 bases between them. The CDR3 runs 16 residues. Germline V CDR1 and CDR2: KGHSH, LQKENI. The CDR3 protein is CASSPGLSSGANVLTF. As DNA, the CDR3 is TGTGCCAGCTCACCGGGACTGAGCTCTGGGGCCAACGTCCTGACTTTC. The whole variable domain, filled in from reference TRBV18 and TRBJ2-6, reads NAGVMQNPRHLVRRRGQEARLRCSPMKGHSHVYWYRQLPEEGLKFMVYLQKENIIDESGMPKERFSAEFPKEGPSILRIQQVVRGDSAAYFCASSPGLSSGANVLTFGAGSRLTVL.

The V and J genes are TRBV2 and TRBJ1-1; 9 bases line up with TRBD1. Unmatched junction bases numbered 12, after V lost 4 bases and J lost 0 bases. Germline V gene data show CDR1 as SNHLY and CDR2 as FYNNEI. The CDR3 length is 18 residues. The CDR3 DNA reads as TGTGCCAGCAGTGTATTGTGGGGACAGGGCAAATTGAACACTGAAGCTTTCTTT. This translates into CASSVLWGQGKLNTEAFF.

V gene TRBV11-2 combines with J gene TRBJ1-2; possibly TRBD1 for D (6 bases). CDR1 is SGHAT and CDR2 is FQNNGV in the germline V gene. This CDR3 comprises 15 residues. Trimming stripped 0 bases from V and 4 bases from J, with 12 bases between. Here the CDR3 DNA reads TGTGCCAGCAGCTTAGAACAGGGTTCTCTCTATGGCTACACCTTC. Translation: CASSLEQGSLYGYTF.

The V gene is TRBV5-1, the J gene TRBJ2-2; 10 nucleotides agree with TRBD1. Germline lookup yields CDR1 SGHRS and CDR2 YFSETQ. There are 16 residues in the CDR3. The ends lost 4 bases at V and 0 bases at J; junction bases unmatched: 3. CDR3 sequence reads: CASSPGQGTNTGELFF. In DNA, the CDR3 is TGCGCCAGCAGCCCGGGACAGGGGACGAACACCGGGGAGCTGTTTTTT.

Written as DNA, the CDR3 is TGTGCCAGCAACTTCGGAGGGAGAGGCAATGAGCAGTTCTTC. Translation gives CASNFGGRGNEQFF. J is TRBJ2-1 and V is TRBV2; D is perhaps TRBD2 (6 bases). CDR1 and CDR2 from the germline V gene are SNHLY and FYNNEI. CDR3 length: 14 amino acids. V was trimmed by 7 bases and J by 6 bases, leaving 16 bases between them.

This chain joins TRBV6-5 and TRBJ2-7; unclear D gene. V lost 6 bases and J 3 bases, leaving 6 bases between the germline ends. Germline V CDR1 and CDR2: MNHEY, SVGAGI. The CDR3 loop spans 11 amino acids. The DNA for the CDR3 is TGTGCCAGCAGCACAAACTACGAGCAGTACTTC. Its translation is CASSTNYEQYF.